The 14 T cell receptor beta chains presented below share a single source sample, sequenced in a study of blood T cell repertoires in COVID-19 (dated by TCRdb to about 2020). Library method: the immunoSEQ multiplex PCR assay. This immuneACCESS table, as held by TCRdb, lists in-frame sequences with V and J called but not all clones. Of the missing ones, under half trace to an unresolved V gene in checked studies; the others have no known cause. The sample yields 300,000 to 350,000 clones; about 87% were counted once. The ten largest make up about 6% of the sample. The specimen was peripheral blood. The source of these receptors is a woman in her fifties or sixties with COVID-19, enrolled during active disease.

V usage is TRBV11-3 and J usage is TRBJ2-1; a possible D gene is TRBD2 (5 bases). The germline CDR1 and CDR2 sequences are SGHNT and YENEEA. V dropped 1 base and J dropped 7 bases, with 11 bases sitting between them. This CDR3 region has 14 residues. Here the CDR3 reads CASSLGSRRNEQFF. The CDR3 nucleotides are TGTGCCAGCAGCTTAGGTTCTCGGAGGAATGAGCAGTTCTTC. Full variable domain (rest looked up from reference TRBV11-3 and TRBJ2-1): EAGVVQSPRYKIIEKKQPVAFWCNPISGHNTLYWYLQNLGQGPELLIRYENEEAVDDSQLPKDRFSAERLKGVDSTLKIQPAELGDSAVYLCASSLGSRRNEQFFGPGTRLTVL.

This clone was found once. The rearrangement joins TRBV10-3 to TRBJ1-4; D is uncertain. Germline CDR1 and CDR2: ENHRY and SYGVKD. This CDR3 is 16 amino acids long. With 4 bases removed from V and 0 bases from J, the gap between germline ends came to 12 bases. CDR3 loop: CAISGSLGATNEKLFF. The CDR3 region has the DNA TGTGCCATCAGTGGATCGTTGGGCGCAACTAATGAAAAACTGTTTTTT.

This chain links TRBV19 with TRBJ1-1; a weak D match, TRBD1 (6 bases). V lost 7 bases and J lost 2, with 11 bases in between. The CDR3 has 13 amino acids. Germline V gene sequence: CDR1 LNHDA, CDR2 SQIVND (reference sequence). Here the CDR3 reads CASKLQGNTEAFF. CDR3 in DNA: TGTGCCAGTAAGCTACAGGGTAACACTGAAGCTTTCTTT.

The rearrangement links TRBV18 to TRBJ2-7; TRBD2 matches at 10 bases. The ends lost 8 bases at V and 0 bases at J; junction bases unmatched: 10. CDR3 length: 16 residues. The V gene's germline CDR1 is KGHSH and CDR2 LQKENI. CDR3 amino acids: CASQGTSDYNSYEQYF. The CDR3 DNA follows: TGTGCCAGCCAGGGGACTAGCGACTACAACTCCTACGAGCAGTACTTC. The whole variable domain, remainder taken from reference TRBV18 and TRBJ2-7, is NAGVMQNPRHLVRRRGQEARLRCSPMKGHSHVYWYRQLPEEGLKFMVYLQKENIIDESGMPKERFSAEFPKEGPSILRIQQVVRGDSAAYFCASQGTSDYNSYEQYFGPGTRLTVT.

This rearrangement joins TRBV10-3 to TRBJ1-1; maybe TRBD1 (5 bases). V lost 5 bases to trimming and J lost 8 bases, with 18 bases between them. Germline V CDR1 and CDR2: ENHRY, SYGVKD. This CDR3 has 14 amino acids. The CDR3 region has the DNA TGTGCCATCAGTTACACAGGCCAAAACTCCGAAGCTTTCTTT. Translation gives CAISYTGQNSEAFF.

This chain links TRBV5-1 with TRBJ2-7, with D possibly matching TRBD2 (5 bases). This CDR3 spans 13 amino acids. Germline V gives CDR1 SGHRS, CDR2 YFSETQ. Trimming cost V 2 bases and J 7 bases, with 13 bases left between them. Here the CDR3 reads CASSFGRGLEQYF. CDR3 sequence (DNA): TGCGCCAGCAGCTTTGGTCGAGGGCTGGAGCAGTACTTC.

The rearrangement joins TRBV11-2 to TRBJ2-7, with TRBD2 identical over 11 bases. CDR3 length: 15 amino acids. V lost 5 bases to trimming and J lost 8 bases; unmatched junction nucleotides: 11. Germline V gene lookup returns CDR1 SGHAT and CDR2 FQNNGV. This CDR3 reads CASSRPTSGSPKQYF. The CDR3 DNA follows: TGTGCCAGCAGCCGACCCACTAGCGGGAGCCCAAAGCAGTACTTC. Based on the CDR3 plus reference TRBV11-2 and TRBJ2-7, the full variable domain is EAGVAQSPRYKIIEKRQSVAFWCNPISGHATLYWYQQILGQGPKLLIQFQNNGVVDDSQLPKDRFSAERLKGVDSTLKIQPAKLEDSAVYLCASSRPTSGSPKQYFGPGTRLTVT.

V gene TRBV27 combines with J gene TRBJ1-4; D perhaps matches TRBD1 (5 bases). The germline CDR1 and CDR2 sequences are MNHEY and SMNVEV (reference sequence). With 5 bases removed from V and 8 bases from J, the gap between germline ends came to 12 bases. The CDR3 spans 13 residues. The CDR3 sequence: CASSGGDREKLFF. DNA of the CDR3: TGTGCCAGCAGTGGAGGGGACCGAGAAAAACTGTTTTTT. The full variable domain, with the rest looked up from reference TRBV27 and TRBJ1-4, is EAQVTQNPRYLITVTGKKLTVTCSQNMNHEYMSWYRQDPGLGLRQIYYSMNVEVTDKGDVPEGYKVSRKEKRNFPLILESPSPNQTSLYFCASSGGDREKLFFGSGTQLSVL.

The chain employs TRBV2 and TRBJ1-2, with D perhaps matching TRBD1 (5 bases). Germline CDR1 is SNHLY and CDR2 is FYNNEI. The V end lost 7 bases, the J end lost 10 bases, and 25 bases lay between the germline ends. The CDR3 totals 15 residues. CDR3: CASTPSRGPWDDYTF. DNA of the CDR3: TGTGCCAGCACCCCAAGTAGGGGTCCATGGGATGACTACACCTTC. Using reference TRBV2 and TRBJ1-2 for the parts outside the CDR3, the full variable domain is EPEVTQTPSHQVTQMGQEVILRCVPISNHLYFYWYRQILGQKVEFLVSFYNNEISEKSEIFDDQFSVERPDGSNFTLKIRSTKLEDSAMYFCASTPSRGPWDDYTFGSGTRLTVV.

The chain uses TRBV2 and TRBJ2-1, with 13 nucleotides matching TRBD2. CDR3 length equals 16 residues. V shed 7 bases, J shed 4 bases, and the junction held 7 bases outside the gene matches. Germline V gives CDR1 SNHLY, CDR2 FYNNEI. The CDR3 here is CASKALAGGPYNEQFF. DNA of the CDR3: TGTGCCAGCAAGGCACTAGCGGGAGGGCCTTACAATGAGCAGTTCTTC.

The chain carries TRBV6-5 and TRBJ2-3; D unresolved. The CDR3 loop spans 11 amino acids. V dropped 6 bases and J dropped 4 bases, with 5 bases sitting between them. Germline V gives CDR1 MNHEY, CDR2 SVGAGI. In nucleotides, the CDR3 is TGTGCCAGCAGAATAGCAGATACGCAGTATTTT. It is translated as CASRIADTQYF.

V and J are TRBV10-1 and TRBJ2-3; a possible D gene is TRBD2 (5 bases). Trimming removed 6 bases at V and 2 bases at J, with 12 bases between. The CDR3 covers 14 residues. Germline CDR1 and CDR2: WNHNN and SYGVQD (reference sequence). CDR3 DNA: TGCGCCAGCAGCCTACTAGGATCCACAGATACGCAGTATTTT. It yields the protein CASSLLGSTDTQYF.

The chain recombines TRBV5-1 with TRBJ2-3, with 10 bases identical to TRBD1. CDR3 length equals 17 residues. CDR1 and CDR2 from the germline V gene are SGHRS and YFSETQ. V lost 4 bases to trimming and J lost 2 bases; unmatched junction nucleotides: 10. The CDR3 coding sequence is TGCGCCAGCAGCGTACTCCGGGACAGGGGTCACACAGATACGCAGTATTTT. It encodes CASSVLRDRGHTDTQYF.

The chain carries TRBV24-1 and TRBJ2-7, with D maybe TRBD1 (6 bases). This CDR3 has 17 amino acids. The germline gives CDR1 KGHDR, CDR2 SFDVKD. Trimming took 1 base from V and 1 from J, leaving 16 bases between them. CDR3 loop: CATSDLQGKVLSYEQYF. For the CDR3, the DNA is TGTGCCACCAGTGATTTACAGGGCAAGGTTTTATCCTACGAGCAGTACTTC.